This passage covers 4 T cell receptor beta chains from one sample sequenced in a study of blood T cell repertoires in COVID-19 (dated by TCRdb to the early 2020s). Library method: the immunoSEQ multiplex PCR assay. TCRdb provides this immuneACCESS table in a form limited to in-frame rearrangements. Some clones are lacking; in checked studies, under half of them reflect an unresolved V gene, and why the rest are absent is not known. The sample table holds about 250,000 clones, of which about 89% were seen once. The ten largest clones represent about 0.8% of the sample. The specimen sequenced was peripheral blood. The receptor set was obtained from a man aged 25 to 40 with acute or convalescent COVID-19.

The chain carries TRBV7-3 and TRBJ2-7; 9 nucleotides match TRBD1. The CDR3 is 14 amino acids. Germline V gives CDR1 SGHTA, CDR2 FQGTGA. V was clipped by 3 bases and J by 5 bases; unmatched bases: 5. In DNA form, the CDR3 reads TGTGCCAGCAGCTTGGGACAGGGCGCCGACGAGCAGTACTTC. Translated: CASSLGQGADEQYF.

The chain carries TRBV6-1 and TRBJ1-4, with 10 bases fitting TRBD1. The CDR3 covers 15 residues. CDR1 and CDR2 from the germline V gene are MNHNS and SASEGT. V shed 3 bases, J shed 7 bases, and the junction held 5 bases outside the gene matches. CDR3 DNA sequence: TGTGCCAGCAGTGAGGGACAGGGGCAGCGTGAAAAACTGTTTTTT. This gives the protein CASSEGQGQREKLFF.

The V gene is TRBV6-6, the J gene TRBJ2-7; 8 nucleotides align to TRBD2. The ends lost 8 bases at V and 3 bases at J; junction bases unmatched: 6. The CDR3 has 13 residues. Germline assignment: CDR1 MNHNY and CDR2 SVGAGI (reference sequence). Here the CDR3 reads CASRLAILYEQYF. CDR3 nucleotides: TGTGCCAGCCGACTAGCGATTCTCTACGAGCAGTACTTC.

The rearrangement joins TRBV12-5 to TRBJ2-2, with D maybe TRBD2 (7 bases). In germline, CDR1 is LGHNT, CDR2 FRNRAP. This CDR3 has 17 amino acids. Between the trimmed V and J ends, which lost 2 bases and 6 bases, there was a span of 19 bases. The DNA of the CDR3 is TGTGCTAGTGGTTTGCCCCCTACCCGGGGGGCGGCCGGGGAGCTGTTTTTT. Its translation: CASGLPPTRGAAGELFF. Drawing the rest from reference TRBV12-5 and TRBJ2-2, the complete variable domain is DARVTQTPRHKVTEMGQEVTMRCQPILGHNTVFWYRQTMMQGLELLAYFRNRAPLDDSGMPKDRFSAEMPDATLATLKIQPSEPRDSAVYFCASGLPPTRGAAGELFFGEGSRLTVL.